What follows are 8 T cell receptor beta chains derived from one specimen sequenced in a study of T cell responses to AZD1222 COVID-19 vaccine. Libraries were prepared by immunoSEQ multiplex PCR; TCRdb keeps only in-frame clonotypes and omits some of them. This sample has roughly 100,000 clones, with around nine tenths found just once. Material: peripheral blood, obtained 28 days after the second dose of the MenACWY control vaccine. These TCRs come from an adult who received the MenACWY meningococcal vaccine as a control.

The chain employs TRBV12-3 or TRBV12-4 and TRBJ1-2; 7 bases fit TRBD1. The CDR3 is made up of 13 amino acids. Losses at the gene ends were 3 bases for V and 4 bases for J; bases not matched to a gene: 2. The CDR3, as DNA: TGTGCCAGCAGTTTGAACAGGGGCTATGGCTACACCTTC. Translating it yields CASSLNRGYGYTF.

The chain links TRBV19 to TRBJ1-2; D ambiguous. Germline V lookup: CDR1 LNHDA, CDR2 SQIVND (reference sequence). The ends were cut back, 3 bases at V and 6 bases at J, with 11 bases in the middle. CDR3 length equals 13 residues. The CDR3 nucleotides read TGTGCCAGTAGTATCACGGAAGAAGATGGCTACACCTTC. Its translation is CASSITEEDGYTF. The whole variable domain, filled in from reference TRBV19 and TRBJ1-2, reads DGGITQSPKYLFRKEGQNVTLSCEQNLNHDAMYWYRQDPGQGLRLIYYSQIVNDFQKGDIAEGYSVSREKKESFPLTVTSAQKNPTAFYLCASSITEEDGYTFGSGTRLTVV.

The chain carries TRBV9 and TRBJ2-7; 14 positions agree with TRBD2. J lost 3 bases, V lost 4 bases, and 6 bases had no gene match. The CDR3 is 16 amino acids. Germline V gives CDR1 SGDLS, CDR2 YYNGEE. This chain's CDR3 is CASSPGLAGGNYEQYF. The CDR3 DNA follows: TGTGCCAGCAGCCCCGGACTAGCGGGGGGAAACTACGAGCAGTACTTC.

V and J are TRBV5-1 and TRBJ1-5, with no clear D. Germline CDR1 is SGHRS and CDR2 is YFSETQ. The CDR3 has 12 amino acids. V lost 0 bases to trimming and J lost 6 bases, with 4 bases between them. The CDR3 DNA follows: TGCGCCAGCAGCTTGGAAGGTCAGCCCCAGCATTTT. It encodes CASSLEGQPQHF.

The chain has TRBV4-3 and TRBJ1-2; no firm D call. V was trimmed by 0 bases and J by 4 bases, leaving 9 bases between them. CDR1 and CDR2 (germline): LGHNA, YSLEER. This CDR3 is 14 amino acids long. The DNA for the CDR3 is TGCGCCAGCAGCCAAGATGATGCCAGCTATGGCTACACCTTC. Its protein product is CASSQDDASYGYTF.

CDR3 in amino acids: CASSEVQRGNRETQYF. The CDR3 DNA reads as TGTGCCAGCAGCGAGGTCCAGCGGGGGAATAGAGAGACCCAGTACTTC. This chain connects TRBV5-4 to TRBJ2-5; 8 positions match TRBD2. The CDR3 has 16 residues. V lost 4 bases and J lost 4; bases outside the gene matches: 12. Germline CDR1 SGHNT, CDR2 YYREEE (reference sequence).

Concerning this clone: Other DNA variants within this sample encode the same CDR3. In DNA, the CDR3 is TGTGCCAGCAGTTTAAGGGGCTACGAGCAGTACTTC. Encoded protein: CASSLRGYEQYF. J is TRBJ2-7 and V is TRBV28; D perhaps matches TRBD1 (5 bases). The V end was cut by 2 bases, the J end by 3 bases, with 5 bases between. The CDR3 sequence is 12 residues long. CDR1 MDHEN and CDR2 SYDVKM come from the germline V gene. Using reference TRBV28 and TRBJ2-7 for the parts outside the CDR3, the full variable domain is DVKVTQSSRYLVKRTGEKVFLECVQDMDHENMFWYRQDPGLGLRLIYFSYDVKMKEKGDIPEGYSVSREKKERFSLILESASTNQTSMYLCASSLRGYEQYFGPGTRLTVT.

V usage is TRBV15 and J usage is TRBJ1-1, with 7 bases lining up with TRBD1. This CDR3 is 14 amino acids long. V shed 6 bases, J shed 6 bases, and the junction held 10 bases outside the gene matches. Germline V gene data show CDR1 as LNHNV and CDR2 as YYDKDF (reference sequence). CDR3 sequence: CATSTTGWGAEAFF. As DNA, the CDR3 is TGTGCCACCAGTACGACAGGGTGGGGGGCTGAAGCTTTCTTT.